The T cell receptor (beta chain) described here comes from a study of T cell responses to AZD1222 COVID-19 vaccine. Trimming removed 1 base from V and 8 bases from J; junction bases left unmatched: 14. The CDR3 sequence is 18 residues long. Germline loops: CDR1 SGHAT, CDR2 FQNNGV. As concerns this clone: Its cognate antigen is unknown.

The assay was immunoSEQ multiplex PCR, and TCRdb's table has in-frame clones only and misses some. The repertoire holds about 170,000 clones, with approximately 88% as singletons. General study points: Unmutated variant regions are reportedly the target of nearly half of TCRs that are spike-specific. The donors showed a predominance of white British ancestry and of females, with possible underestimation of clonal diversity.

The clonotype originates from an adult who received the AZD1222 COVID-19 vaccine. This chain connects TRBV11-2 to TRBJ2-1; TRBD2 matches 10 bases. This specimen consisted of peripheral blood, obtained 28 days after the second AZD1222 dose. The CDR3 nucleotides are TGTGCCAGCAGCTTAGGCCTACACACCGGGCTAGCGGGGGATGAGCAGTTCTTC. Its translation is CASSLGLHTGLAGDEQFF.